The entry below gives a single T cell receptor (beta chain) sequence along with its context. Its matching antigen is unknown. Pooled in the analysis were second doses at about 4 or about 12 weeks. V was clipped by 3 bases and J by 0 bases, with 10 bases between them. The length of the CDR3 is 15 residues. Germline V lookup: CDR1 LGHNA, CDR2 YSLEER. The data originate from a study of T cell responses to AZD1222 COVID-19 vaccine. Study-wide results and caveats: Spike-specific TCR repertoires showed rising breadth and depth after two AZD1222 doses.

TCRdb's copy holds only in-frame clones and misses some; the assay was immunoSEQ multiplex PCR. The profile shows roughly 110,000 clones, under 95% of them singletons. The specimen was peripheral blood, collected 28 days after the second AZD1222 dose. The receptor comes from an adult who received the AZD1222 COVID-19 vaccine. The rearrangement joins TRBV4-3 to TRBJ2-3, with D unresolved. The CDR3: CASSHGRSSTDTQYF. DNA for the CDR3: TGCGCCAGCAGCCACGGGCGCTCTAGCACAGATACGCAGTATTTT.